This T cell receptor (beta chain) is drawn from a study of blood T cells in healthy people across ages (dated by TCRdb to between 2015 and 2016). Regarding the study in general: In model experiments, template switching captured roughly one uniquely barcoded TCR beta cDNA molecule for every two T cells. Using deep sequencing normalized with unique cDNA molecular identifiers, the study measured how TCR beta repertoire diversity changes with age. Donors were grouped into four age groups: young (average roughly 15 years), middle-aged (39), aged (around 56) and long-lived (over 80). Donors of different ages were randomly distributed across sequencing lanes to avoid experimental bias. Using the same blood draw, the study looked at two additional independent replicas of 1 million unique cDNA reads for two donors, one aged 18 to 29 and the other aged 80 or older. What the research found in general, with its limitations: Estimates of total diversity based on one million sequenced T cells were regarded as lower bounds and as underestimates. The CMV infection status of donors was not known, potentially confounding age-related changes in expanded clonotypes. Since profiling was done on bulk unsorted PBMCs, naive and antigen-experienced compartments could not be conclusively compared. Compared with the aged group, more naive CD4+ T cells, fewer expanded clones and increased TCR diversity were shown by the long-lived group, suggesting age selection. The percentage of naive T cells measured by flow cytometry correlated strongly with observed TCR beta diversity. Observed TCR beta diversity per million T cells fell roughly linearly with age, and a significant reduction was already apparent by age roughly 41.

Regarding this clonotype: Its antigen has not been determined. Per-base qualities were not stored, and no clone one base away is much larger.

Receptors were amplified or captured by 5' RACE. For sequencing, an Illumina HiSeq 2500 was employed. A second PCR of roughly 6 to 11 cycles was run with a J-beta primer mix and a sample-barcoded 5' primer. A unique molecular identifier was introduced onto each TCR beta cDNA molecule by a template-switch 5' adaptor carrying 12 random nucleotides. Each sample yielded at least 2.5 million CDR3-containing paired-end reads. The Mint cDNA synthesis kit, primed by a TRBC-specific oligonucleotide, was used to synthesize first-strand cDNA from all RNA. After uracil-DNA glycosylase treatment, a first 18-cycle PCR used universal primers M1SS and BC2_uni_R on all cDNA. The published analysis was carried out like this. Each sample was normalized by randomly selecting 1 million high-quality reads, each carrying a distinct molecular identifier. Reads with shared molecular identifiers were discarded instead of being binned into consensus sequences. MiTCR, run with a Q25 quality threshold and the strictest error-elimination algorithm, handled CDR3 identification, clonotype clustering and error correction. A nonparametric unseen species model using Euler transformation provided a lower-bound estimate of total TCR beta diversity. The public reads were run again by TCRdb, first through fastp at Q25 and then through MiXCR, and only productive beta chains were kept. Every CDR3 protein is listed once, alongside the most common genes and DNA of its rows. V and J calls and clone size were set by TCRdb, not the authors. The sample table holds about 1.8 million distinct CDR3 sequences, of which roughly 50% were seen once. The top ten clonotypes cover 2.1% of the sample.

Systemically healthy Caucasian individuals from Russia, some 36 in total and aged roughly 6 to 100 years, were included as donors. Roughly 10 milliliters of peripheral blood were collected from each donor into EDTA-treated Vacutainer tubes. PBMCs were isolated by Ficoll-Paque density-gradient centrifugation, with at least 7 million obtained per sample. Total RNA was extracted from PBMCs with Trizol reagent, with at least 5.5 micrograms obtained per sample. The percentages of naive CD45RAhigh/CD27high T cells were determined by flow cytometry on a PBMC aliquot from every donor. CDR1 and CDR2 are drawn from the germline V gene (reference sequence): SEHNR, FQNEAQ. V and J are trimmed by 3 bases and 4 bases, and the gene matches miss 4 bases of the junction. The CDR3, from cysteine to phenylalanine, totals 15 residues. Only the CDR3 portion is preserved as DNA: 45 bases, with reading frame beginning at the first base.

The sequencing input was blood. The chain is assembled from TRBV7-9 and TRBJ1-5, and TRBD1 aligns with 9 junction nucleotides. The receptor's source is a woman aged 40 to 49 in good health. This receptor carries the CDR3 CASSFGTGINQPQHF. The DNA sequence is TGTGCCAGCAGCTTCGGGACAGGGATAAATCAGCCCCAGCATTTT.